The subject of this entry is one TCR beta chain. PCR amplification relied on 60 Vbeta primers (plus 13 Jbeta primers). Data came from immunoSEQ multiplex PCR; TCRdb stores just in-frame clones and leaves some out. The sample includes approximately 150,000 clones, 77% seen only once; the top ten take around 1.6%. The source of the sample is a study of cytomegalovirus exposure and HLA in healthy donors. Study information: From HLA-typed donors, an early data release held around 80 million unique TCRs.

Trimming took off 6 bases at V and 7 bases at J, with 15 bases between the two ends. The CDR3 length is 14 residues. Germline V CDR1 and CDR2: SNHLY, FYNNEI. Healthy bone marrow donors supplied every sample. This chain connects TRBV2 to TRBJ1-4; D gene ambiguous. Sequenced input: PBMCs. The TCR originated in a woman aged 25 to 45 in good health and CMV-seronegative. CDR3 residues: CASSKTSAAEKLFF. The CDR3 coding sequence is TGTGCCAGCAGCAAGACTTCCGCCGCTGAAAAACTGTTTTTT.